This T cell receptor (beta chain) was profiled in a study of breast tumors, draining lymph nodes, adjacent tissues listed by TCRdb under 2016. Some background on the complete study: The study compared TCR beta repertoires across tumor, adjacent nontumor tissue and axillary lymph nodes from breast cancer patients. The study aimed to assess the relationships and possible T-cell exchange between tumor, surrounding tissue and draining lymph node repertoires in human breast cancer.

Lymph node samples were obtained from the axillary draining lymph nodes of breast cancer patients. Ten or more counts support this clonotype. Its specific antigen is unknown. Per-nucleotide qualities are absent, and no much larger clonotype sits a single base away. The CDR3 goes from the cysteine to the phenylalanine over 13 residues. Just the 39-base CDR3 DNA is kept, in frame starting at base 1. CDR1 and CDR2, per the germline V gene (reference sequence), are DFQATT and SNEGSKA. V and J are trimmed by 5 bases and 6 bases, and the gene matches miss 4 bases of the junction. The instrument was an Illumina HiSeq 2000. Multiplex PCR amplification was used to build the TCR beta chain libraries. The amplified TCR beta chain products were analyzed by high-throughput sequencing. Through fastp at Q25 and MiXCR, TCRdb rebuilt clones from the public reads, retaining in-frame beta chains. Under each unique CDR3 protein, matching rows form one entry showing the most common genes and DNA. This sample comprises fewer than 85,000 distinct CDR3 sequences, approximately 19% of them detected only once. The ten largest account for about 2.5% of the sample.

What the study reported, not specific to this receptor: The data were judged consistent with most tumor T cells deriving from the lymph node and then expanding within tumor tissue. Tumor and nontumor tissue repertoires were found to be significantly more similar in luminal-like than in basal-like breast cancer. The study presented the conclusion that tumor T cells originate in lymph nodes as consistent with a hypothesis, not as something directly demonstrated. T-cell repertoire diversity in tumors was found to be lower than in lymph nodes but higher than in nontumor tissue, and preferential V and J gene usage was observed.

This clonotype was sampled from a female donor with breast cancer. Some clones in this sample may be carry-over from other donors' samples. Sequences were obtained from axillary lymph node tissue. The sequence joins TRBV20-1 to TRBJ2-1; TRBD2 matches 10 bases in the middle. The nucleotide sequence is TGCAGTGCTTACGGGACTAGCGCCAATGAGCAGTTCTTC. This translates into CSAYGTSANEQFF.